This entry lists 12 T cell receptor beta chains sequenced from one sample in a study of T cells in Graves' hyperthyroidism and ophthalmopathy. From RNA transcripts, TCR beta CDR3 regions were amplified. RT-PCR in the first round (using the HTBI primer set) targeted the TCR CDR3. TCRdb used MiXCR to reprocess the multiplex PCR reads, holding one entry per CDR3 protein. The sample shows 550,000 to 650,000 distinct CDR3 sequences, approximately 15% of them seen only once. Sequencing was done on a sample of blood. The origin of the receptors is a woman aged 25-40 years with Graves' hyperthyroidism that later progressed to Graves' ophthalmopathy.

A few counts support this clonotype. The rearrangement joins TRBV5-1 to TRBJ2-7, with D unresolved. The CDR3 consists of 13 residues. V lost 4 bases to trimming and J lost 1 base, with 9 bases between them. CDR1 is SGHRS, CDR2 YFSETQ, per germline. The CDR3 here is CASSPALSYEQYF. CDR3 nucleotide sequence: TGCGCCAGCAGCCCTGCACTTTCCTACGAGCAGTACTTC.

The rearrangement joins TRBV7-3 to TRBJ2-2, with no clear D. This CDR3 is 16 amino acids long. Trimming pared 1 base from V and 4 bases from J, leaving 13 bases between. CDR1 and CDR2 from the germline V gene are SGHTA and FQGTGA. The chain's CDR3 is CASSLMGSHSTGELFF. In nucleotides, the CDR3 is TGTGCCAGCAGCTTAATGGGCAGTCATAGCACCGGGGAGCTGTTTTTT.

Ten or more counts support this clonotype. CDR3 residues: CAWSAGTESTTGQPQHF. The DNA of the CDR3 is TGTGCCTGGAGCGCTGGGACAGAATCTACCACGGGTCAGCCCCAGCATTTT. This chain links TRBV30 with TRBJ1-5; TRBD1 agrees at 7 bases. This CDR3 has 17 amino acids. Germline lookup yields CDR1 GTSNPN and CDR2 SVGIG (reference sequence). Unmatched junction bases numbered 17, after V lost 3 bases and J lost 6 bases.

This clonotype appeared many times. The CDR3 coding sequence is TGCAGCGTAGGTAGCGGGAACACAGATACGCAGTATTTT. Translated, it gives CSVGSGNTDTQYF. The chain carries TRBV29-1 and TRBJ2-3; 8 nucleotides agree with TRBD2. The trim removed 6 bases at V and 2 bases at J, leaving 4 bases unmatched. The CDR3 has 13 amino acids. Germline values: CDR1 SQVTM, CDR2 ANQGSEA.

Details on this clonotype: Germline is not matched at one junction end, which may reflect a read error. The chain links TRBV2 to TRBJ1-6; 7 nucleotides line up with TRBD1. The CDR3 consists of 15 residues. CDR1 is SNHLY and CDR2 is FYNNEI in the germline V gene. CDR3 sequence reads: CASSRQGNNNSPLDF. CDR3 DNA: TGTGCCAGCAGTAGACAGGGCAATAATAATTCACCCCTCGACTTT.

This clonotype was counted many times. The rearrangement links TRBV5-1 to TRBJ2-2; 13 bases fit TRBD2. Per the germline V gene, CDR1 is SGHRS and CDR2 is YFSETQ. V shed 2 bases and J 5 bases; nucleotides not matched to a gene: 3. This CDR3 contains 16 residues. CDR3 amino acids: CASSFVGLAGTGELFF. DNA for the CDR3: TGCGCCAGCAGCTTTGTGGGACTAGCGGGAACCGGGGAGCTGTTTTTT.

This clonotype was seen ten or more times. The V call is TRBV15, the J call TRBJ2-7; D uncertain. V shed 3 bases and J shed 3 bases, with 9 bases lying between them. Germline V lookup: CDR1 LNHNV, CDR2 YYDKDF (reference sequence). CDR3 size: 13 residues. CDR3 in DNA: TGTGCCACCAGCAGGAATCCGCTCTACGAGCAGTACTTC. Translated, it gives CATSRNPLYEQYF.

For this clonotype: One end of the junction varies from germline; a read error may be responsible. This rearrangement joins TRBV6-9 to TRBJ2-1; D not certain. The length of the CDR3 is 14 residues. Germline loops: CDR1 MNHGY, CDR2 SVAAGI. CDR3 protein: CASSYSKATNKQFF. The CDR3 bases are TGTGCCAGCAGTTACTCGAAGGCTACCAATAAGCAGTTCTTC.

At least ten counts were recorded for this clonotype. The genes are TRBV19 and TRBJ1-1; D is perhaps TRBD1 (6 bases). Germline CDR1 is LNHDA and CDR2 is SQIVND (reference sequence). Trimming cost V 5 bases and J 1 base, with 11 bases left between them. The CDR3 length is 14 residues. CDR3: CASSSSQGNTEAFF. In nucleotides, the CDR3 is TGTGCCAGTAGTTCATCACAGGGGAACACTGAAGCTTTCTTT.

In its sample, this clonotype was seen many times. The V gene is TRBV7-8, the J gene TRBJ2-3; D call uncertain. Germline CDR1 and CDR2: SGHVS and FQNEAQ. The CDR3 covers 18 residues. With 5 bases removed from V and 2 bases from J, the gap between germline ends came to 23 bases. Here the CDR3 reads CASSPRLPFAEYTDTQYF. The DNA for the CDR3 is TGTGCCAGCAGCCCCCGCCTTCCGTTTGCGGAGTACACAGATACGCAGTATTTT. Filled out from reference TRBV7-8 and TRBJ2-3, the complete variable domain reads GAGVSQSPRYKVAKRGQDVALRCDPISGHVSLFWYQQALGQGPEFLTYFQNEAQLDKSGLPSDRFFAERPEGSVSTLKIQRTQQEDSAVYLCASSPRLPFAEYTDTQYFGPGTRLTVL.

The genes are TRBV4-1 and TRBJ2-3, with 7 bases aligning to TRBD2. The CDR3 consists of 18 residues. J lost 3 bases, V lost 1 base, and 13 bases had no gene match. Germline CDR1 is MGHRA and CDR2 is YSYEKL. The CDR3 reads CASSQGLSRGGETDTQYF. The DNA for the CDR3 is TGCGCCAGCAGCCAAGGGCTATCGCGCGGGGGAGAGACAGATACGCAGTATTTT.

CDR3 sequence reads: CSARLPGQASYNEQFF. Written as DNA, the CDR3 is TGCAGTGCTAGATTACCCGGACAGGCCTCCTACAATGAGCAGTTCTTC. The V call is TRBV20-1, the J call TRBJ2-1, with TRBD1 matching over 7 bases. Germline CDR1 and CDR2: DFQATT and SNEGSKA (reference sequence). Trimming removed 2 bases from V and 0 bases from J; junction bases left unmatched: 7. The CDR3 runs to 16 residues.